The TCR beta chain described here comes from a study of naive and memory T cell subsets. Study observations and caveats: Potentially, T cell activation and differentiation skew this RNA-based measurement.

Reverse transcription of blood and skin TCR RNA was primed at alpha and beta constant regions. Ligated cDNA underwent four rounds of PCR with nested alpha and beta constant region primers and SP2. MiXCR, applied by TCRdb to the 5' RACE reads, yields one record per CDR3 protein. The top ten hold roughly 8% of the sample, which has about 22,000 distinct CDR3 sequences, 3.5% to 5% seen once. V lost 5 bases, J lost 3 bases, and 14 bases lay in between. This CDR3 contains 14 residues. The germline V gene encodes CDR1 MNHEY and CDR2 SMNVEV (reference sequence). Whole blood, 2.5 to 3 ml, came from adult healthy volunteers. A UMI-containing oligonucleotide was joined by 3' ligation to the TCR cDNA template. Cells were not sorted; total RNA input targeted 1 to 1000 ng. This clonotype was seen ten or more times. Its antigen is not known.

The sequence was obtained from a male donor in good health. The chain has TRBV27 and TRBJ2-7; D gene uncertain. The CDR3 DNA sequence: TGTGCCAGCAGTCCTTTCGGACGGAGCTACGAGCAGTACTTC. This sequence encodes CASSPFGRSYEQYF.